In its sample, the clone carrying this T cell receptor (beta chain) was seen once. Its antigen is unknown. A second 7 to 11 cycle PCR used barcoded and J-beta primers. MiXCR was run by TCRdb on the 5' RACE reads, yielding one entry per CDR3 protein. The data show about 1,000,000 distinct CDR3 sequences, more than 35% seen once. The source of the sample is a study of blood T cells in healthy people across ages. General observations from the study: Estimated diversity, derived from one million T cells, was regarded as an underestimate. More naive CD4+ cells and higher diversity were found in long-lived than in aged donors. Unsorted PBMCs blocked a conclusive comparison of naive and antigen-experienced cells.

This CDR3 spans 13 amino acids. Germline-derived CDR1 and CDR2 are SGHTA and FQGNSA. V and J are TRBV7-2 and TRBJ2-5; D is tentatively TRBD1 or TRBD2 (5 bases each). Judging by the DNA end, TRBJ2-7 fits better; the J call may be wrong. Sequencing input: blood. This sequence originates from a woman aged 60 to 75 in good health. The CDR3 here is CASSARDVYEQYF. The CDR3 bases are TGTGCCAGCAGCGCCCGGGACGTCTACGAGCAGTACTTC.